This TCR beta chain was recorded in a study of cytotoxic CD8 clonotypes in ibrutinib-treated CLL (dated by TCRdb to about 2021). Background on the whole study: The cohort had 11 relapsed/refractory and around 16 treatment-naive patients; approximately 17 were IGHV unmutated. Of the roughly 86 people in the trial, approximately 26 had longitudinal samples available. Samples averaged roughly 260,000 productive templates and around 91,000 productive rearrangements. Partial responses were observed in 24 patients and complete responses in 2; after a median follow-up of around 68 months, remission was maintained in roughly 14 patients and progression was observed in about twelve. Samples at response were collected after a median of around twelve months of treatment, with a range of about 6 to 36 months. All remission and progressive disease samples were collected while patients were still receiving ibrutinib. Cryopreserved peripheral blood mononuclear cells were collected at three points: before therapy, at response, and at either sustained remission or disease progression. Study-level results and caveats: Lymph node repertoires were not examined, and the timing of sampling was not matched between patients in sustained remission and those whose disease progressed. Clonality increased at ibrutinib response, stayed stable in sustained remission, and fell back toward baseline at progression. Baseline clonality exceeded that of age-matched healthy donors and correlated strongly with circulating CD8+ T-cell counts. Public clonotypes were found to be uncommon and were observed to contract or remain stable during treatment; the increase in clonality was shown to reflect expansion of private clonotypes at ibrutinib response.

Notes on this clone: Its antigen is unknown. One base away there is no much larger clone; base qualities are not given.

Taken from cysteine to phenylalanine, the CDR3 has 13 residues. CDR3 DNA only is kept here, 39 bases in frame from base 1. CDR1 SQVTM and CDR2 ANQGSEA are derived from the germline V gene. The V and J ends are trimmed by 6 bases and 0 bases, leaving 12 bases between them. For TCR beta library preparation, approximately 2 micrograms of genomic DNA was extracted from cryopreserved PBMCs. Longitudinal blood samples from CLL patients on ibrutinib monotherapy underwent high-throughput TCR beta sequencing. Patients were enrolled in a phase 2 open-label single-center ibrutinib monotherapy trial. On a MiSeq, deep resolution sequencing aimed for a depth between 1 in 1 million and 1 in 200,000 T cells, with each clonotype covered approximately 9.8x on average. TCR beta libraries were generated with the immunoSEQ hsTCRB Kit. Concerning the study's data processing: ImmunoSEQ Data Assistant and ImmunoSEQ Analyzer were used for data analysis, and V, D and J genes were assigned according to IMGT definitions. Clonality, which ranges from 0 to 1, was calculated as one minus the normalized Shannon entropy of productive rearrangement frequencies. Only overrepresented clonotypes making up at least 0.05% of each patient's repertoire were included in the public clonotype analysis. Some 14 age-matched healthy donor repertoires from immuneACCESS served as clonality controls. Drawn from immuneACCESS, this table holds only the in-frame rearrangements with V and J called that TCRdb kept. Clones are partly lost; checked studies trace under half to an unresolved V gene and leave the rest unexplained. The DNA gave D and trimming, while V, J and clone size come from that table. For this sample there are 150,000 or so clones; 75% to 85% appear just once. Clones ranked in the top ten supply 7.6% of the sample.

The receptor comes from a human donor with chronic lymphocytic leukemia. The specimen was PBMCs, collected after 36 months of ibrutinib treatment. The chain uses TRBV29-1 and TRBJ2-7; a weak D assignment points to TRBD2 (5 bases agree). The nucleotide sequence reads TGCAGCGTACGAGGGATATTCTCCTACGAGCAGTACTTC. Its protein reads: CSVRGIFSYEQYF.